Only a few counts were recorded for the clone carrying this T cell receptor beta chain. The target antigen is unknown. TCRdb re-called the 5' RACE reads through MiXCR, storing one row per CDR3 protein. Of around 390,000 distinct CDR3 sequences listed, roughly 15% are singletons. The sample originates from a study of T-cell memory formation after mild COVID-19. Regarding the study as a whole: In pre-infection memory, a portion of responding clones appeared, which suggested that cross-reactive memory joined.

V gave up 5 bases and J gave up 4 bases, with 12 bases separating them. Germline assignment: CDR1 SGHRS and CDR2 YFSETQ. The CDR3 is 13 amino acids. The sequenced sample consisted of PBMCs or a T cell subset sorted from them (not recorded which). The gene calls are TRBV5-1 and TRBJ2-5; D is uncertain. This receptor was identified in a man younger than 35 who had mild COVID-19 (a few samples of this study predate the infection). Cell type and time point are not known. CDR3 nucleotides: TGCGCCAGCAGGGCAGCCCCGGCAGAGACCCAGTACTTC. Protein product: CASRAAPAETQYF. The complete variable domain, with remaining parts taken from reference TRBV5-1 and TRBJ2-5, reads KAGVTQTPRYLIKTRGQQVTLSCSPISGHRSVSWYQQTPGQGLQFLFEYFSETQRNKGNFPGRFSGRQFSNSRSEMNVSTLELGDSALYLCASRAAPAETQYFGPGTRLLVL.